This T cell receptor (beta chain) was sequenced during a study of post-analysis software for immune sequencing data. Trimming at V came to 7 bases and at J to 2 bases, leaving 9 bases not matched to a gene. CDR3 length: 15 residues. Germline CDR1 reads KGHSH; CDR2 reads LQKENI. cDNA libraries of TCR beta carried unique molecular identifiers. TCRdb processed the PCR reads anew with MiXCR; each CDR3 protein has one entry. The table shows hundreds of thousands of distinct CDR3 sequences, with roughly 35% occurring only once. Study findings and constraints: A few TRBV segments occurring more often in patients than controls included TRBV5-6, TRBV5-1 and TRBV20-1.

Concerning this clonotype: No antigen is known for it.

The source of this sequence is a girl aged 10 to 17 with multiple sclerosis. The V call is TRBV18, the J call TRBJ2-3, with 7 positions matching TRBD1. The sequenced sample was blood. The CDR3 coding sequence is TGTGCCAGCTTTACCTGGGACAGTGTCACAGATACGCAGTATTTT. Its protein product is CASFTWDSVTDTQYF.